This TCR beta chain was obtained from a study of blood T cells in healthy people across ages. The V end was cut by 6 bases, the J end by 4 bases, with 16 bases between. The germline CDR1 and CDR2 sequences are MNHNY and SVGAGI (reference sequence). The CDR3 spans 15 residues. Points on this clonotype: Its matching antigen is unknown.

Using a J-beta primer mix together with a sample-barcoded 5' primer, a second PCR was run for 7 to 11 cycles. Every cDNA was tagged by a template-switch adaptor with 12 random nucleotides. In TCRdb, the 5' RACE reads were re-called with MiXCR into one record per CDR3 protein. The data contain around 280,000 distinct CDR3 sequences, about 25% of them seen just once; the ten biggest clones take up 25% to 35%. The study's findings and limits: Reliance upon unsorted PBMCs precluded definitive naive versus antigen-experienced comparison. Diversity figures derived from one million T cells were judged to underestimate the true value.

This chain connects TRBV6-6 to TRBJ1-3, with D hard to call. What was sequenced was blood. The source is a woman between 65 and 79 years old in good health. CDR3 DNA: TGTGCCAGCAGAGCCTCAGACCCGACAGGAAACACCATATATTTT. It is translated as CASRASDPTGNTIYF.